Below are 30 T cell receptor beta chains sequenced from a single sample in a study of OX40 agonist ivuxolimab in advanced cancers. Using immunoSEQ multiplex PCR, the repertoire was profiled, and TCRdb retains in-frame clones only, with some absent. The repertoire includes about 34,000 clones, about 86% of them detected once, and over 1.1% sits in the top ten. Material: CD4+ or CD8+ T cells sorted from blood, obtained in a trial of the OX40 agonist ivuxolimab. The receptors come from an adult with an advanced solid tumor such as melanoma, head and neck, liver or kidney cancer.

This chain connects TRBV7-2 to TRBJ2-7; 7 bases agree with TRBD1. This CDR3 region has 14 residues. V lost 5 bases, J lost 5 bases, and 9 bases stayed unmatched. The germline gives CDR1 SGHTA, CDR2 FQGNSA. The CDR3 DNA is TGTGCCAGCAGCGCACAGGGGAGATACCACGAGCAGTACTTC. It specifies CASSAQGRYHEQYF.

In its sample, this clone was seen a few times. The CDR3 DNA reads TGCGCCAGCAGCGTAGCGGGACTCTATGAGCAGTTCTTC. Translating it yields CASSVAGLYEQFF. The rearrangement joins TRBV10-1 to TRBJ2-1; 8 nucleotides agree with TRBD2. This CDR3 region has 13 residues. The junction had 6 bases not matched to a gene; V was cut back by 6 bases and J by 8 bases. Germline V gene lookup returns CDR1 WNHNN and CDR2 SYGVQD (reference sequence).

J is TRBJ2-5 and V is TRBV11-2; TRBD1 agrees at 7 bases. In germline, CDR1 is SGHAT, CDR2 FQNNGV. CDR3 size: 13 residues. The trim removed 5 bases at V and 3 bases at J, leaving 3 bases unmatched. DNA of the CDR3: TGTGCCAGCAGCCGGGACAGAGAAGAGACCCAGTACTTC. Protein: CASSRDREETQYF.

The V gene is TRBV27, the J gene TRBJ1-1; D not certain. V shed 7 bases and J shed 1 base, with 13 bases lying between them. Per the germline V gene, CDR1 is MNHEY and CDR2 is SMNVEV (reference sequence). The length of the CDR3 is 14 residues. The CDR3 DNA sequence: TGTGCCAGCAAGGGTCTGACCGCGAACACTGAAGCTTTCTTT. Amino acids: CASKGLTANTEAFF.

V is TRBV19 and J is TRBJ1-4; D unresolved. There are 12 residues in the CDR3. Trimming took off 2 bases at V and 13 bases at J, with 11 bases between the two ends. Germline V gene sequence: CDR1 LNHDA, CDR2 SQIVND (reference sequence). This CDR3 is CASSIHPGPLFF. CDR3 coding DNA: TGTGCCAGTAGTATACACCCCGGACCACTGTTTTTT.

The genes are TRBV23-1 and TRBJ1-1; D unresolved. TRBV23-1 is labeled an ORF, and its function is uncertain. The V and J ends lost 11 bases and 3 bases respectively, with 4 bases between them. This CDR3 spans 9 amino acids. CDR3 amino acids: CAAYTEAFF. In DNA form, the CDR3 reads TGCGCCGCGTACACTGAAGCTTTCTTT.

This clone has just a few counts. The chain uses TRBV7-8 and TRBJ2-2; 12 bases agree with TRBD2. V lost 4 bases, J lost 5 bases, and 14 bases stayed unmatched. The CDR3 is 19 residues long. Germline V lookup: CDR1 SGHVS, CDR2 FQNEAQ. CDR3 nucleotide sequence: TGTGCCAGCAGCTCCCCCGGGGCTAGCGGGAGGGCCTTAACCGGGGAGCTGTTTTTT. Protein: CASSSPGASGRALTGELFF.

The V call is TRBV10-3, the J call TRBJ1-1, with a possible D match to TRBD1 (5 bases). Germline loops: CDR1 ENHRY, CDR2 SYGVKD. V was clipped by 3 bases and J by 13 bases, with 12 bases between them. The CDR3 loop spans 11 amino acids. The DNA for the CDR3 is TGTGCCATCAGTGACGGGGGTGCAGTTTTCTTT. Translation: CAISDGGAVFF.

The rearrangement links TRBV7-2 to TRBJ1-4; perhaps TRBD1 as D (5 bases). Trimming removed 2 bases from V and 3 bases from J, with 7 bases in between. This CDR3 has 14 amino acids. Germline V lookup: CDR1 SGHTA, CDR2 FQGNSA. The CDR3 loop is CASSLQGSNEKLFF. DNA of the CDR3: TGTGCCAGCAGCTTACAGGGCTCTAATGAAAAACTGTTTTTT.

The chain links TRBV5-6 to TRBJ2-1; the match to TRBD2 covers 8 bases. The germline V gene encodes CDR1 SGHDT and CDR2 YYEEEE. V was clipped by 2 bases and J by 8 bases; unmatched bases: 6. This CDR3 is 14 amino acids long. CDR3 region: CASSFVGRADEQFF. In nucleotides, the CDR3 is TGTGCCAGCAGCTTCGTCGGGAGGGCCGATGAGCAGTTCTTC.

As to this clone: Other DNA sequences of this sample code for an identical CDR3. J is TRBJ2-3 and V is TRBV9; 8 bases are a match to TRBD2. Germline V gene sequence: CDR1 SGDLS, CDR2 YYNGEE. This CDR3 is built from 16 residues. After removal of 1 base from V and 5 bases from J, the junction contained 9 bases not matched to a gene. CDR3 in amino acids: CASSVRAGEAGDTQYF. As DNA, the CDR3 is TGTGCCAGCAGCGTAAGAGCGGGGGAGGCGGGAGATACGCAGTATTTT.

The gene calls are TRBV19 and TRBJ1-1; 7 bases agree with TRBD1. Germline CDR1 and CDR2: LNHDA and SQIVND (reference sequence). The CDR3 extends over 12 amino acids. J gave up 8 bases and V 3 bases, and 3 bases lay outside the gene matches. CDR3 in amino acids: CASSILGGEAFF. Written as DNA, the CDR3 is TGTGCCAGTAGTATTTTAGGGGGCGAAGCTTTCTTT. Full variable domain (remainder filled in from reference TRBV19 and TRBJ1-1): DGGITQSPKYLFRKEGQNVTLSCEQNLNHDAMYWYRQDPGQGLRLIYYSQIVNDFQKGDIAEGYSVSREKKESFPLTVTSAQKNPTAFYLCASSILGGEAFFGQGTRLTVV.

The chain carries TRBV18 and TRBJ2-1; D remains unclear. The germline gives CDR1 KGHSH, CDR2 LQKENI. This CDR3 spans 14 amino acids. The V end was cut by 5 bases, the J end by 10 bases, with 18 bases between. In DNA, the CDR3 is TGTGCCAGCTCATCCCTTGACTTTACATCCGAGCAGTTCTTC. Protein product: CASSSLDFTSEQFF.

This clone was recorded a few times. CDR3: CASSQRLRDYLYNEQFF. The CDR3 DNA reads TGCGCCAGCAGCCAGCGCCTCCGAGACTACCTCTACAATGAGCAGTTCTTC. The chain recombines TRBV4-3 with TRBJ2-1, with a tentative D call TRBD2 (5 bases). The V gene's germline CDR1 is LGHNA and CDR2 YSLEER. V lost 3 bases, J lost 3 bases, and 18 bases lay in between. This CDR3 has 17 residues.

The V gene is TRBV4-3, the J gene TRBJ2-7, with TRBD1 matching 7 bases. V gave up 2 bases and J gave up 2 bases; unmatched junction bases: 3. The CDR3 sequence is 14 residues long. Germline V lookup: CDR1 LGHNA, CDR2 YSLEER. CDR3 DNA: TGCGCCAGCAGCCAAAGGACAGGTGCCTACGAGCAGTACTTC. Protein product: CASSQRTGAYEQYF.

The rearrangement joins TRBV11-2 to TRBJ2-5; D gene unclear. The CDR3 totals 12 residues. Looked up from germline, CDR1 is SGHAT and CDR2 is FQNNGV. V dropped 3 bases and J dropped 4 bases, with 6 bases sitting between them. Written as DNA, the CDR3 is TGTGCCAGCAGCTTGGACGGAGAGACCCAGTACTTC. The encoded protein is CASSLDGETQYF.

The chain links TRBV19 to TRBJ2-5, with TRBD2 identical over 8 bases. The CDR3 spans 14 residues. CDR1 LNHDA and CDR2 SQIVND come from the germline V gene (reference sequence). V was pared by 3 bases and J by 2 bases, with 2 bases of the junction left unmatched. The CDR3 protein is CASSMLAGQETQYF. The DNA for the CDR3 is TGTGCCAGTAGTATGTTAGCGGGGCAAGAGACCCAGTACTTC. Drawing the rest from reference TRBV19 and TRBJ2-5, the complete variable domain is DGGITQSPKYLFRKEGQNVTLSCEQNLNHDAMYWYRQDPGQGLRLIYYSQIVNDFQKGDIAEGYSVSREKKESFPLTVTSAQKNPTAFYLCASSMLAGQETQYFGPGTRLLVL.

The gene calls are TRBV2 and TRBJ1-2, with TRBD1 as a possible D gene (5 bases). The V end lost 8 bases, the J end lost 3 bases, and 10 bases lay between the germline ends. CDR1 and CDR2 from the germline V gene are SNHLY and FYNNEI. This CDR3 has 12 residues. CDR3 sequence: CASPGGDYGYTF. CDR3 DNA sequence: TGTGCCAGCCCTGGAGGGGACTATGGCTACACCTTC.

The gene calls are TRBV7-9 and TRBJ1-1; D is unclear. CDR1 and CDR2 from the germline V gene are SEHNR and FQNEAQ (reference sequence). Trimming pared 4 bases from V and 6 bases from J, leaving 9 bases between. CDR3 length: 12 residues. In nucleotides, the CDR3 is TGTGCCAGCAGCTCAGGCTACGCTGAAGCTTTCTTT. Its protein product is CASSSGYAEAFF.

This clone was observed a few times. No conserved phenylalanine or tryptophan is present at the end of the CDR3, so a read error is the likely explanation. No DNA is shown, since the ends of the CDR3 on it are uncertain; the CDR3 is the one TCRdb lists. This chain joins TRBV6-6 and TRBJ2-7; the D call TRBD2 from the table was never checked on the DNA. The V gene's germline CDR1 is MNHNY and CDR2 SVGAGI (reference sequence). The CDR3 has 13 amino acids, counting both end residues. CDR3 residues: CASSYGLAGVSDI.

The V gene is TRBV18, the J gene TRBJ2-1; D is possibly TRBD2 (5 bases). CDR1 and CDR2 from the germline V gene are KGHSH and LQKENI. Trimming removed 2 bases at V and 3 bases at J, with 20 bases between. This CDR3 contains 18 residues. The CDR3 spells CASSPGSEARRVYNEQFF. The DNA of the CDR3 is TGTGCCAGCTCACCAGGGTCTGAAGCCCGGCGGGTCTACAATGAGCAGTTCTTC.

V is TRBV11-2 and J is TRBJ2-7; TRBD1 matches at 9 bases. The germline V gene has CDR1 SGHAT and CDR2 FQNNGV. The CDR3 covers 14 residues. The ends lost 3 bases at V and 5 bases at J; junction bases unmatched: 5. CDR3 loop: CASSLDRGRDEQYF. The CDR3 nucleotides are TGTGCCAGCAGCTTGGACAGGGGAAGGGACGAGCAGTACTTC.

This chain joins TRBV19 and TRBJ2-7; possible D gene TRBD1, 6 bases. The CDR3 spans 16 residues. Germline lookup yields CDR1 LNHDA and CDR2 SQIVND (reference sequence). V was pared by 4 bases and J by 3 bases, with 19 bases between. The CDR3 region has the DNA TGTGCCAGTAGTACTCAGGGACACGGGATGTACTACGAGCAGTACTTC. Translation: CASSTQGHGMYYEQYF.

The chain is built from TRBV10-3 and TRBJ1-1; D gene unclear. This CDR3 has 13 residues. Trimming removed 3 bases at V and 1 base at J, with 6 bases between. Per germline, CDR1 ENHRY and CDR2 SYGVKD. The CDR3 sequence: CAISEVPNTEAFF. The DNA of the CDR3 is TGTGCCATCAGTGAAGTCCCGAACACTGAAGCTTTCTTT.

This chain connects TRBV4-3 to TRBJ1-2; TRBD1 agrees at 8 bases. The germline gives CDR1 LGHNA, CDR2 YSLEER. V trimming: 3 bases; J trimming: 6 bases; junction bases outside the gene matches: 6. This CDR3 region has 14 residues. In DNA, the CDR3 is TGCGCCAGCAGCCATGCCGACAGGGGCGATGGCTACACCTTC. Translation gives CASSHADRGDGYTF.

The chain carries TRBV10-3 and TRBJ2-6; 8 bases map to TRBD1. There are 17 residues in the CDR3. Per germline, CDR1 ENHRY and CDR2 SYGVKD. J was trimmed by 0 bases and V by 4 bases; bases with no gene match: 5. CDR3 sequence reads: CAISGQGATSGANVLTF. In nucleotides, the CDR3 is TGTGCCATCAGTGGTCAGGGGGCGACCTCTGGGGCCAACGTCCTGACTTTC.

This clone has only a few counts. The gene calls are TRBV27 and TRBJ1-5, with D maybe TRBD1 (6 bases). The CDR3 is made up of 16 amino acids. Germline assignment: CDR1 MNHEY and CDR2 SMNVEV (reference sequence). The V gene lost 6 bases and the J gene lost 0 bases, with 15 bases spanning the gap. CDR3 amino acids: CASRRGGPNSNQPQHF. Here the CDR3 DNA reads TGTGCCAGCAGAAGAGGGGGGCCGAATAGCAATCAGCCCCAGCATTTT.

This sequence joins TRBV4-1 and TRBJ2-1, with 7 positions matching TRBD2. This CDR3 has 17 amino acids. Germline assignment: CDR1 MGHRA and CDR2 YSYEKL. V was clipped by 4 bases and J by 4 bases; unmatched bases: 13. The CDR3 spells CASSLDLEAGLYNEQFF. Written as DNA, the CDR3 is TGCGCCAGCAGCCTCGACCTTGAAGCGGGGTTATACAATGAGCAGTTCTTC.

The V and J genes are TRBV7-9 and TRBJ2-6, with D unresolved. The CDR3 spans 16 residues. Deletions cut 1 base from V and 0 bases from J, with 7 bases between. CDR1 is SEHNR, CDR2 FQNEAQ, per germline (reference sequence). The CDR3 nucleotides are TGTGCCAGCAGCTTAGGATACAGCTCTGGGGCCAACGTCCTGACTTTC. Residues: CASSLGYSSGANVLTF.

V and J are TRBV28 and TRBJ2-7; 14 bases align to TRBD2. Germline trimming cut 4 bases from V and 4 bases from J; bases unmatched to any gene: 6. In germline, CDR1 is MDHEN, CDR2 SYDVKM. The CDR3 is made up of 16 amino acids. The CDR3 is CASSSPGLAGGYEQYF. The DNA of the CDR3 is TGTGCCAGCAGTTCTCCCGGACTAGCGGGAGGTTACGAGCAGTACTTC. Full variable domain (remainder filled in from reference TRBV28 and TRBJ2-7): DVKVTQSSRYLVKRTGEKVFLECVQDMDHENMFWYRQDPGLGLRLIYFSYDVKMKEKGDIPEGYSVSREKKERFSLILESASTNQTSMYLCASSSPGLAGGYEQYFGPGTRLTVT.